This T cell receptor beta chain was captured by sequencing in a study of CXCR3-negative and CXCR3-positive naive CD8 T cells (dated 2019 in TCRdb). For the wider study: In total, approximately 150 million TRB reads were obtained, corresponding to roughly 1.5 +/- 0.3 million reads per library. The diversity and physicochemical repertoire analyses included fewer than twelve donors pooled from two independent experiments. Naive subsets from 5 or 6 donors and memory cells from 3 donors were included in the TRBV-TRBJ cluster analysis. What the study reported, not specific to this receptor: Comparably high repertoire diversity was found in both naive subsets, whereas much lower repertoire diversity was found in memory CD8+ T cells. Because surface CD5, which is linked to self-reactivity in mice, was comparable between the naive subsets, TCR interaction strength was also inferred from the physicochemical properties of TRB CDR3s. Freshly isolated PBMCs were used for most assays because CXCR3 expression went down partially after cryopreservation. Compared with CXCR3-negative naive cells, CXCR3-positive naive cells had TRB CDR3s with higher hydrophobicity (lower Kidera factor 4), lower energy, and higher strength and volume indices. Within the same donor, TRBV-TRBJ usage looked similar between naive CXCR3-negative and CXCR3-positive cells, but memory cells had distinct patterns.

TCRdb lists the instrument as NextSeq 550. The Human TCR Profiling Kit (MiLaboratory) was used to make UMI-labeled 5' RACE TRB cDNA libraries. cDNA synthesis used the entire amount of extracted RNA, and PCR amplification then used the entire amount of cDNA produced. The libraries were made side by side, with each library going through the same number of PCR cycles. The original pipeline was this. With a requirement of at least two reads per UMI, MIGEC and MiXCR extracted about 50,000 +/- 10,000 unique UMI-labeled TRB cDNA molecules per library. Each library averaged about 37,000 +/- 9,700 functional in-frame TRB CDR3 nucleotide clonotypes without stop codons. After downsampling to 5000 UMI-labeled TRB molecules per sample, diversity metrics, including normalized Shannon-Wiener and Chao1, were computed in VDJtools. VDJtools was used to calculate clonotype-size-weighted physicochemical properties of the central five CDR3 residues, namely interaction energy, strength, volume and Kidera factor 4. One entry per CDR3 protein sequence results from the TCRdb reprocessing of the reads, with DNA left out. V and J calls and clone size were set by TCRdb, not the authors. In this sample's table one finds about 130,000 distinct CDR3 sequences. The ten largest clones take up 0.29% of the sample.

On this clonotype itself: The clone's antigen remains unknown.

Each CD8+ T cell subset was flow-sorted in triplicate, with roughly 310,000 cells per subset placed directly into RLT lysis buffer. To keep memory contaminants out, a stringent definition of naive CD8+ T cells was applied: CD45RO-CCR7+CD27+CD95-. Using standard density gradient centrifugation, peripheral blood mononuclear cells were isolated from buffy coats. Naive CXCR3-negative and CXCR3-positive CD8+ T cells were flow-sorted on a FACSAria III. Total RNA was extracted from sorted cells with an RNeasy Mini Kit. In the germline V gene, CDR1 corresponds to SQVTM and CDR2 to ANQGSEA. From its cysteine to its phenylalanine, the CDR3 spans 15 amino acids. DNA was not recorded.

The source material was naive CXCR3- CD8+ T cells from blood. This sample's cell subset or site label indicates: CD45RO-CCR7+CD27+CD95- naive CD8+ T cells lacking CXCR3 (TNR3-). The V and J genes are TRBV29-1 and TRBJ2-3; TCRdb indicates TRBD2, and absent DNA this call remains unverified. This TCR was recovered from a human donor in good health. Some clones in this sample may be carry-over from other donors' samples. This receptor has the CDR3 CSVEVASGSTDTQYF.